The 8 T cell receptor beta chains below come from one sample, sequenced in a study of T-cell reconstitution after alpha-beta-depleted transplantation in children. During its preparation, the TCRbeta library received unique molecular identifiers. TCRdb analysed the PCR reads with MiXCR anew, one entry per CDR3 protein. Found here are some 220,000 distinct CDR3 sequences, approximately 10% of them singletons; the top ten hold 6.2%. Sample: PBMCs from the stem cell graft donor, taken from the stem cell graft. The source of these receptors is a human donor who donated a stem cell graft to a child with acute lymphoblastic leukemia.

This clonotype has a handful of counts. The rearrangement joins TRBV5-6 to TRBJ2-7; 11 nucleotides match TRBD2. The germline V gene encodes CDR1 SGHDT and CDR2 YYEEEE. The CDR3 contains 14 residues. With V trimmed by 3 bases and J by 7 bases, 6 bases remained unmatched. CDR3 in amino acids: CASSSPGLADEQYF. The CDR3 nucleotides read TGTGCCAGCAGCTCCCCGGGACTAGCGGATGAGCAGTACTTC.

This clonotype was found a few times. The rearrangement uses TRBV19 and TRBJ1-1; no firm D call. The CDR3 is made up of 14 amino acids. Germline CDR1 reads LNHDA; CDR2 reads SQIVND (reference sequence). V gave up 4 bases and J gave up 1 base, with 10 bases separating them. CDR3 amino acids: CASSTRLTNTEAFF. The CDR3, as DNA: TGTGCCAGTAGTACTCGGCTGACGAACACTGAAGCTTTCTTT.

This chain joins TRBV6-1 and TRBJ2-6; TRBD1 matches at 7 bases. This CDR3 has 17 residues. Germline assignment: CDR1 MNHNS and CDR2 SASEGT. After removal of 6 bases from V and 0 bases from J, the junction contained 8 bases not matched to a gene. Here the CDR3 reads CASRLRQGNSGANVLTF. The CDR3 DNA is TGTGCCAGCAGGCTAAGACAGGGTAACTCTGGGGCCAACGTCCTGACTTTC.

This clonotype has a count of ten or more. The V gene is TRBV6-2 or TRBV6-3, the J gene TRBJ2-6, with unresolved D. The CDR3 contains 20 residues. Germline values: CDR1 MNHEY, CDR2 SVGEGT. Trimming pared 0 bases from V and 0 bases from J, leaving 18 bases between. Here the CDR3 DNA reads TGTGCCAGCAGTTACTCGGGGATTGAGGTGGCAACCTCTGGGGCCAACGTCCTGACTTTC. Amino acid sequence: CASSYSGIEVATSGANVLTF.

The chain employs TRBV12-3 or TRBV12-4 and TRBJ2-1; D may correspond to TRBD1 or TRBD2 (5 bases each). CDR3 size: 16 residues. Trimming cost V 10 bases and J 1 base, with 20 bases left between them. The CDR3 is CANQDPQGPSYNEQFF. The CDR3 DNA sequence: TGTGCCAACCAGGATCCTCAGGGACCTTCCTACAATGAGCAGTTCTTC.

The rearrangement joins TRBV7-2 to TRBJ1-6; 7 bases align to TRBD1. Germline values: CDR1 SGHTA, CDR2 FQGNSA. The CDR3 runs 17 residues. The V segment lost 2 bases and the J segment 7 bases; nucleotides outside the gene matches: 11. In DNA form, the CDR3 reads TGTGCCAGCAGCTTATTAGACATACAGGGGAAGAATTCACCCCTCCACTTT. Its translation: CASSLLDIQGKNSPLHF.

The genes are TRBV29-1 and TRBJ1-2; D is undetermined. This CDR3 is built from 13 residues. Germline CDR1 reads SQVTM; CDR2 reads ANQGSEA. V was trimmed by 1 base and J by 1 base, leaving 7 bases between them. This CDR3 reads CSVEVSFNYGYTF. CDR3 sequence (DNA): TGCAGCGTTGAAGTCAGCTTTAACTATGGCTACACCTTC. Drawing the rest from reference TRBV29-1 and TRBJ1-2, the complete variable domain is SAVISQKPSRDICQRGTSLTIQCQVDSQVTMMFWYRQQPGQSLTLIATANQGSEATYESGFVIDKFPISRPNLTFSTLTVSNMSPEDSSIYLCSVEVSFNYGYTFGSGTRLTVV.

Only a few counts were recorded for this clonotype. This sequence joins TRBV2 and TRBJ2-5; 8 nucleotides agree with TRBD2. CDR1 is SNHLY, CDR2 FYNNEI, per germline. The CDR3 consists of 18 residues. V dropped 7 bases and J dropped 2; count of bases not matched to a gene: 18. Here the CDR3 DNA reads TGTGCCAGCACCGTGTTTGTCGGGGGGGCTTTTGGACAAGAGACCCAGTACTTC. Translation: CASTVFVGGAFGQETQYF.